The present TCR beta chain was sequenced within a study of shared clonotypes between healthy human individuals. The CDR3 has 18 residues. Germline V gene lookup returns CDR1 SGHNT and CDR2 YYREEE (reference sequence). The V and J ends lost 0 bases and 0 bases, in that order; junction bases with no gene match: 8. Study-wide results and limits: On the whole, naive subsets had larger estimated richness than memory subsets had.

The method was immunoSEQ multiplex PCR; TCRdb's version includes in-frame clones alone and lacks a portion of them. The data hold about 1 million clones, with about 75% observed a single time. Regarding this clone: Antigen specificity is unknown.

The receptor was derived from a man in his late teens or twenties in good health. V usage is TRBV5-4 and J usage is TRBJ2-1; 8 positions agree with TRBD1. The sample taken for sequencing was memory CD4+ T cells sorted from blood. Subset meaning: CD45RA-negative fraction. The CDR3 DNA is TGTGCCAGCAGCTTGGGGCAGGGGGCAGGGAGCTCCTACAATGAGCAGTTCTTC. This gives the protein CASSLGQGAGSSYNEQFF.